The 16 T cell receptor beta chains below all came from one sample that was sequenced in a study of graft-versus-host responses after intestinal transplantation. Repertoires were generated with immunoSEQ multiplex PCR, while TCRdb's copy carries only in-frame clones and drops some. The sample contains approximately 110,000 clones, roughly 92% of which appear only once. The antigens these receptors bind are not known. Sequencing was performed on unstimulated CD4+ T cells sorted from spleen or lymph node cells, taken before transplant. The receptor source for this set is a human donor who was the organ donor for an intestinal transplant.

The V gene is TRBV5-1, the J gene TRBJ2-4, with D maybe TRBD2 (6 bases). Deletions cut 1 base from V and 0 bases from J, with 17 bases between. The germline V gene encodes CDR1 SGHRS and CDR2 YFSETQ. The CDR3 has 18 amino acids. The CDR3 sequence: CASSLLAHSGGAKNIQYF. For the CDR3, the DNA is TGCGCCAGCAGCTTGCTGGCCCATAGCGGAGGAGCCAAAAACATTCAGTACTTC.

The rearrangement links TRBV11-2 to TRBJ1-4, with TRBD1 as a possible D gene (5 bases). The CDR3 contains 15 residues. Germline values: CDR1 SGHAT, CDR2 FQNNGV. The V end lost 2 bases, the J end lost 8 bases, and 15 bases lay between the germline ends. The CDR3 spells CASSLNEGRWEKLFF. Here the CDR3 DNA reads TGTGCCAGCAGCTTAAACGAGGGGCGCTGGGAAAAACTGTTTTTT.

Turning to this clone: The same CDR3 arises from other DNA sequences in this sample as well. This chain links TRBV7-2 with TRBJ2-7, with 12 bases aligning to TRBD2. Trimming cost V 5 bases and J 1 base; bases outside gene matches: 3. CDR1 is SGHTA, CDR2 FQGNSA, per germline. The CDR3 totals 15 residues. Here the CDR3 reads CASSLGLAGSYEQYF. In nucleotides, the CDR3 is TGTGCCAGCAGCCTGGGACTAGCGGGTTCCTACGAGCAGTACTTC.

The CDR3 sequence is CASSLVGWYEQYF. DNA for the CDR3: TGTGCCAGCAGCCTAGTCGGCTGGTACGAGCAGTACTTC. The V and J genes are TRBV7-9 and TRBJ2-5; D remains ambiguous. The J call may be wrong; the DNA end is better matched by TRBJ2-7. Germline loops: CDR1 SEHNR, CDR2 FQNEAQ (reference sequence). The CDR3 has 13 amino acids.

The chain recombines TRBV14 with TRBJ2-5; TRBD2 agrees at 12 bases. The length of the CDR3 is 16 residues. With V trimmed by 6 bases and J by 1 base, 6 bases remained unmatched. Germline CDR1 reads SGHDN; CDR2 reads FVKESK. The CDR3 DNA follows: TGTGCCAGCAGAATCTCTAGCGGGAGGGTCCAAGAGACCCAGTACTTC. This translates into CASRISSGRVQETQYF.

This rearrangement joins TRBV6-6 to TRBJ2-7; D remains ambiguous. Between the trimmed V and J ends, which lost 10 bases and 4 bases, there was a span of 11 bases. Germline V CDR1 and CDR2: MNHNY, SVGAGI (reference sequence). The CDR3 consists of 11 residues. The CDR3 loop reads CATSRYYEQYF. In nucleotides, the CDR3 is TGTGCCACGTCACGGTATTACGAGCAGTACTTC.

The V gene is TRBV30, the J gene TRBJ2-7, with D tentatively TRBD1 or TRBD2 (6 bases each). Germline loops: CDR1 GTSNPN, CDR2 SVGIG (reference sequence). The CDR3 is 12 residues long. V lost 0 bases and J lost 4, with 7 bases in between. Here the CDR3 reads CAWSVGGYEQYF. CDR3 DNA sequence: TGTGCCTGGAGTGTAGGGGGGTACGAGCAGTACTTC.

The V call is TRBV5-4, the J call TRBJ1-5; D call uncertain. Germline-derived CDR1 and CDR2 are SGHNT and YYREEE (reference sequence). The V end was cut by 5 bases, the J end by 0 bases, with 15 bases between. The CDR3 is 16 residues long. The CDR3 DNA sequence: TGTGCCAGCAGTCCTCCGTCCGACCTTAGCAATCAGCCCCAGCATTTT. This codes for CASSPPSDLSNQPQHF.

The V gene is TRBV6-6, the J gene TRBJ2-7; D ambiguous. V dropped 4 bases and J dropped 0 bases, with 13 bases sitting between them. This CDR3 has 15 amino acids. The germline CDR1 and CDR2 sequences are MNHNY and SVGAGI (reference sequence). This chain's CDR3 is CASSSTASSSYEQYF. CDR3 in DNA: TGTGCCAGCAGTTCGACTGCCTCTTCCTCCTACGAGCAGTACTTC.

Remarks on this clone: This sample also contains other DNA sequences that code for the same CDR3. This chain joins TRBV7-9 and TRBJ1-1; 7 bases map to TRBD1. The CDR3 is made up of 13 amino acids. J gave up 4 bases and V 3 bases, and 2 bases lay outside the gene matches. Per the germline V gene, CDR1 is SEHNR and CDR2 is FQNEAQ (reference sequence). The CDR3 region has the DNA TGTGCCAGCAGCTTGCAGGGGGGCACTGAAGCTTTCTTT. It encodes CASSLQGGTEAFF.

The chain employs TRBV25-1 and TRBJ2-6; D unclear. This CDR3 comprises 14 residues. Germline-derived CDR1 and CDR2 are MGHDK and SYGVNS. V lost 6 bases to trimming and J lost 4 bases, with 10 bases between them. As DNA, the CDR3 is TGTGCCAGCAGGCCATTCTACGGGGCCAACGTCCTGACTTTC. Translation: CASRPFYGANVLTF.

The V call is TRBV6-5, the J call TRBJ2-7; no firm D call. V was cut by 2 bases and J by 0 bases, with 11 bases left in between. The CDR3 extends over 15 amino acids. Germline CDR1 is MNHEY and CDR2 is SVGAGI. The CDR3 spells CASSYIGGNSYEQYF. The CDR3 DNA sequence: TGTGCCAGCAGTTACATCGGCGGAAACTCCTACGAGCAGTACTTC.

The gene calls are TRBV28 and TRBJ1-1; D uncertain. This CDR3 region has 13 residues. The germline gives CDR1 MDHEN, CDR2 SYDVKM. V lost 3 bases to trimming and J lost 8 bases, with 13 bases between them. The CDR3 sequence: CASSLVGRREAFF. The CDR3 DNA follows: TGTGCCAGCAGTTTGGTAGGACGCAGGGAAGCTTTCTTT.

The J gene is TRBJ2-7, the V gene TRBV15; 9 bases are shared with TRBD2. Germline CDR1 and CDR2: LNHNV and YYDKDF (reference sequence). The CDR3 consists of 15 residues. Losses at the gene ends were 3 bases for V and 3 bases for J; bases not matched to a gene: 6. CDR3 sequence: CATSRGPAGGYEQYF. CDR3 nucleotides: TGTGCCACCAGCAGGGGGCCAGCGGGGGGCTACGAGCAGTACTTC. The full variable domain, its missing parts supplied by reference TRBV15 and TRBJ2-7, is DAMVIQNPRYQVTQFGKPVTLSCSQTLNHNVMYWYQQKSSQAPKLLFHYYDKDFNNEADTPDNFQSRRPNTSFCFLDIRSPGLGDTAMYLCATSRGPAGGYEQYFGPGTRLTVT.

CDR3 sequence reads: CASSQGGRFNEQFF. The DNA for the CDR3 is TGTGCCAGCAGCCAGGGAGGCCGGTTTAATGAGCAGTTCTTC. This chain links TRBV5-4 with TRBJ2-1; tentatively, D is TRBD2 (6 bases). Germline values: CDR1 SGHNT, CDR2 YYREEE (reference sequence). V was clipped by 4 bases and J by 7 bases, with 15 bases between them. The CDR3 covers 14 residues.

This clone was counted once. This rearrangement joins TRBV7-2 to TRBJ1-2; possible D gene TRBD1, 6 bases. CDR3 length: 13 amino acids. Per the germline V gene, CDR1 is SGHTA and CDR2 is FQGNSA. The germline V and J ends were trimmed by 4 bases and 2 bases, with 8 bases remaining between them. CDR3 amino acids: CASSSGQNYGYTF. The DNA of the CDR3 is TGTGCCAGCAGCTCAGGACAGAACTATGGCTACACCTTC.